A selection of T cell receptor beta chains follows, all from one sample in a study of metastatic and nonmetastatic thyroid tumors. TCRdb redid the clone calls on the PCR reads using MiXCR. Here the sample spans some 45,000 clones, over 10% being singletons. Sequences were obtained from blood. The source of these receptors is a male donor with papillary thyroid cancer or a benign thyroid nodule (not recorded which). Some clones in this sample may be carry-over from other donors' samples. Both conserved end residues are part of each CDR3. The order of the fields is V gene, D gene, J gene, CDR3 protein. The D gene is left open where the match is weak.

>TRBV19|TRBD2|TRBJ2-1
CASRYRGLTSGSNEQFF
>TRBV2|-|TRBJ1-5
CASSEGPGTNQPQHF
>TRBV19|-|TRBJ2-7
CASSTRRRGVYEQYF
>TRBV20-1|TRBD2|TRBJ2-1
CSARGERDYNEQFF
>TRBV6-2/TRBV6-3|TRBD2|TRBJ2-3
CASTPLDEGLSSTDTQYF
>TRBV29-1|-|TRBJ1-4
CSVQGAFNEKLFF
>TRBV6-1|-|TRBJ1-1
CASSPYRVVTEAFF
>TRBV7-2|-|TRBJ2-7
CASSLVLGLYEQYF
>TRBV19|TRBD2|TRBJ2-7
CASSTPLAGGTYEQYF
>TRBV28|TRBD2|TRBJ2-5
CASSGTSGTQETQYF
>TRBV4-1|TRBD2|TRBJ2-1
CASSPYVAGDNEQFF
>TRBV10-1|-|TRBJ2-7
CASSPSPWVGQYF
>TRBV14|-|TRBJ1-6
CASSLRTNSPLHF
>TRBV12-3/TRBV12-4|TRBD1|TRBJ1-2
CASLQGAGFYGYTF
>TRBV20-1|TRBD2|TRBJ2-1
CSARDPSGSSYNEQFF
>TRBV4-3|-|TRBJ1-4
CASSQERVLNEKLFF
>TRBV9|-|TRBJ2-1
CASSPTPGLDYNEQFF
>TRBV28|-|TRBJ2-3
CASRAPSAPTDTQYF
>TRBV30|TRBD1|TRBJ2-5
CAWSTGTGKPETQYF
>TRBV4-1|-|TRBJ2-3
CASRRTVTDTQYF
>TRBV7-6|-|TRBJ2-1
CASSPLGWEQFF
>TRBV20-1|-|TRBJ1-5
CSARDRVGNQPQHF
>TRBV6-1|TRBD1|TRBJ1-5
CASSERHRGGNQPQHF
>TRBV19|-|TRBJ2-1
CASSILSTLASHNEQFF
>TRBV6-1|-|TRBJ2-3
CASSENSGPTDTQYF
>TRBV7-2|-|TRBJ2-1
CASTQRASSANNEQFF
>TRBV19|TRBD1|TRBJ2-2
CASKIGTGMNTGELFF
>TRBV3-1|-|TRBJ2-7
CASSQSYEQYF
>TRBV11-2|-|TRBJ2-3
CASSLVSPVTDTQYF
>TRBV29-1|-|TRBJ2-7
CSVGWDRSPYEQYF
>TRBV19|TRBD1|TRBJ1-5
CASRTGVGNQPQHF
>TRBV20-1|TRBD1|TRBJ1-4
CSAPNPGQGVEKLFF
>TRBV28|TRBD1|TRBJ1-3
CAISPTGARTGNTIYF
>TRBV27|-|TRBJ2-2
CASSFVVANTGELFF
>TRBV30|-|TRBJ2-6
CAWSRGSGANVLTF
>TRBV20-1|-|TRBJ2-1
CSAPRSGGPYNEQFF
>TRBV20-1|TRBD2|TRBJ2-7
CSARIGTSGKTYEQYF
>TRBV9|TRBD2|TRBJ2-5
CASSVEAGGRGETQYF
>TRBV20-1|-|TRBJ1-5
CSAQQGKQPQHF
>TRBV18|-|TRBJ1-1
CASSQTSTLGVGEAFF
>TRBV5-4|TRBD1|TRBJ2-7
CASSLGVDRGYEQYF
>TRBV6-6|TRBD1|TRBJ2-7
CASSYAVTPGQGYEQYF
>TRBV6-2/TRBV6-3|-|TRBJ1-1
CASRSGLSLTEAFF
>TRBV27|TRBD1|TRBJ1-4
CASSKTGQVEKLFF
>TRBV4-3|-|TRBJ2-2
CASSQGSGILSGELFF
>TRBV29-1|-|TRBJ1-5
CSVWRLGLSNQPQHF
>TRBV2|TRBD2|TRBJ2-3
CASSRLAADTQYF
>TRBV6-1|-|TRBJ1-2
CASSDFNHGYTF